Presented here are 21 T cell receptor beta chains from one specimen sequenced in a study of CD4+ T cells in melanoma. The table came from immunoSEQ multiplex PCR; TCRdb's copy has only in-frame clones and leaves some out. The sample has roughly 5,200 clones; 50% to 75% are singletons. Sequenced sample: cells from a culture (not recorded whether cultured in vitro). These receptor sequences come from a human donor with melanoma.

CDR3 loop: CSVWGAPLTDTQYF. CDR3 DNA: TGCAGCGTTTGGGGGGCCCCTCTCACAGATACGCAGTATTTT. The V gene is TRBV29-1, the J gene TRBJ2-3; D is possibly TRBD1 or TRBD2 (6 bases each). V was clipped by 5 bases and J by 2 bases, with 14 bases between them. CDR1 is SQVTM and CDR2 is ANQGSEA in the germline V gene. CDR3 length equals 14 residues.

This clone has just a few counts. The chain joins TRBV9 to TRBJ2-1; no clear D gene. CDR1 is SGDLS, CDR2 YYNGEE, per germline. Trimming cost V 0 bases and J 4 bases, with 2 bases left between them. The CDR3 has 12 residues. The CDR3: CASSVGYNEQFF. The CDR3 region has the DNA TGTGCCAGCAGCGTAGGTTACAATGAGCAGTTCTTC.

This sequence joins TRBV5-1 and TRBJ1-1, with 12 bases lining up with TRBD1. V shed 4 bases, J shed 7 bases, and the junction held 17 bases outside the gene matches. The germline gives CDR1 SGHRS, CDR2 YFSETQ. The CDR3 runs to 18 residues. The CDR3, as DNA: TGCGCCAGCAGCATCCTACCACCGGGACAGGGGGCTGGTAATGAAGCTTTCTTT. Its translation: CASSILPPGQGAGNEAFF.

The chain links TRBV9 to TRBJ2-1, with D possibly being TRBD1 or TRBD2 (6 bases each). V lost 0 bases and J lost 6, with 16 bases in between. This CDR3 is 16 amino acids long. Germline-derived CDR1 and CDR2 are SGDLS and YYNGEE. The CDR3 is CASSVGYRVGGNEQFF. CDR3 coding DNA: TGTGCCAGCAGCGTAGGGTACAGGGTCGGGGGCAATGAGCAGTTCTTC.

This clone was seen a few times. This sequence joins TRBV19 and TRBJ1-5; D possibly corresponds to TRBD1 (6 bases). The germline gives CDR1 LNHDA, CDR2 SQIVND (reference sequence). CDR3 length: 14 amino acids. V lost 7 bases and J lost 5, with 15 bases in between. Written as DNA, the CDR3 is TGTGCCAGTATGGGCAGGGGTCCTTATCAGCCCCAGCATTTT. Translation gives CASMGRGPYQPQHF.

The chain links TRBV4-1 to TRBJ2-2; D is undetermined. The CDR3 spans 16 residues. V was clipped by 1 base and J by 0 bases, with 9 bases between them. Germline V gene lookup returns CDR1 MGHRA and CDR2 YSYEKL. This chain's CDR3 is CASSQVKVANTGELFF. The CDR3 DNA is TGCGCCAGCAGCCAAGTTAAGGTAGCGAACACCGGGGAGCTGTTTTTT.

CDR3 nucleotides: TGTGCCAGCAGCGAGGGGTTGGGGGGAATGCATTGGACAGATACGCAGTATTTT. As protein: CASSEGLGGMHWTDTQYF. This chain links TRBV9 with TRBJ2-3, with a tentative D call TRBD2 (6 bases). V dropped 3 bases and J dropped 3 bases, with 23 bases sitting between them. Germline V CDR1 and CDR2: SGDLS, YYNGEE. The CDR3 extends over 18 amino acids. Based on the CDR3 plus reference TRBV9 and TRBJ2-3, the full variable domain is DSGVTQTPKHLITATGQRVTLRCSPRSGDLSVYWYQQSLDQGLQFLIQYYNGEERAKGNILERFSAQQFPDLHSELNLSSLELGDSALYFCASSEGLGGMHWTDTQYFGPGTRLTVL.

Concerning this clone: A junction end diverges from the germline sequence, so it may reflect a read error. This rearrangement joins TRBV7-7 to TRBJ2-3; no clear D. This CDR3 is built from 16 residues. Germline CDR1 and CDR2: SSHAT and FNYEAQ (reference sequence). In DNA form, the CDR3 reads TGTGCTAGCAGCCCCCTGCCCCCGAAGTATGCAGATACGCAGTATTTT. Encoded protein: CASSPLPPKYADTQYF.

This sequence joins TRBV29-1 and TRBJ1-2, with 8 bases aligning to TRBD1. CDR1 is SQVTM, CDR2 ANQGSEA, per germline. The junction had 5 bases not matched to a gene; V was cut back by 6 bases and J by 5 bases. The CDR3 sequence is 12 residues long. Here the CDR3 DNA reads TGCAGCGTACGACAGGGGACGTATGGCTACACCTTC. It translates to CSVRQGTYGYTF.

The DNA of the CDR3 is TGCGCCAGCAGCCAAGCGGCAACAACTAATGAAAAACTGTTTTTT. Its translation is CASSQAATTNEKLFF. The rearrangement joins TRBV4-1 to TRBJ1-4, with no clear D. There are 15 residues in the CDR3. Germline CDR1 MGHRA, CDR2 YSYEKL. V shed 1 base and J shed 0 bases, with 6 bases lying between them.

V gene TRBV3-1 (or the pseudogene TRBV3-2) combines with J gene TRBJ2-3; D gene ambiguous. V lost 1 base and J lost 0, with 17 bases in between. The CDR3 runs to 18 residues. CDR1 LGHDT and CDR2 YNNKEL come from the germline V gene (reference sequence). The DNA of the CDR3 is TGTGCCAGCAGCCAAGGGCGGAACTATCAAACTAGCACAGATACGCAGTATTTT. Its translation: CASSQGRNYQTSTDTQYF.

This clone was observed a single time. The chain joins TRBV5-1 to TRBJ2-1; D assignment may be TRBD1 or TRBD2 (5 bases each). CDR1 and CDR2 from the germline V gene are SGHRS and YFSETQ. CDR3 size: 15 residues. V was shortened by 4 bases and J by 3 bases, with 14 bases between the two germline ends. The CDR3 sequence is CASSTAVGVYNEQFF. The DNA for the CDR3 is TGCGCCAGCAGCACCGCGGTGGGGGTCTACAATGAGCAGTTCTTC.

The V and J genes are TRBV7-9 and TRBJ2-7, with D unresolved. In germline, CDR1 is SEHNR, CDR2 FQNEAQ (reference sequence). The CDR3 has 15 amino acids. With 5 bases removed from V and 0 bases from J, the gap between germline ends came to 14 bases. CDR3 residues: CASSRLGGDSYEQYF. The CDR3 DNA follows: TGTGCCAGCAGCCGGCTAGGTGGGGACTCCTACGAGCAGTACTTC. Together with reference TRBV7-9 and TRBJ2-7, the CDR3 gives the full variable domain: DTGVSQNPRHKITKRGQNVTFRCDPISEHNRLYWYRQTLGQGPEFLTYFQNEAQLEKSRLLSDRFSAERPKGSFSTLEIQRTEQGDSAMYLCASSRLGGDSYEQYFGPGTRLTVT.

This clone was counted a single time. The chain couples TRBV25-1 to TRBJ2-3; no reliable D call. Trimming took off 10 bases at V and 1 base at J, with 21 bases between the two ends. The CDR3 covers 16 residues. The germline V gene encodes CDR1 MGHDK and CDR2 SYGVNS. The CDR3 nucleotides read TGTGCCACCAAGACCCTCGACCTGTGGGGCACAGATACGCAGTATTTT. Translated: CATKTLDLWGTDTQYF.

In its sample, this clone was seen a few times. This chain connects TRBV11-2 to TRBJ1-3, with D hard to call. Per the germline V gene, CDR1 is SGHAT and CDR2 is FQNNGV. V was cut by 6 bases and J by 1 base, with 10 bases left in between. The CDR3 is 14 amino acids. CDR3 residues: CASRTTGSGNTIYF. The CDR3, as DNA: TGTGCCAGCAGGACTACCGGGTCTGGAAACACCATATATTTT.

Only a few counts were recorded for this clone. This sequence joins TRBV4-3 and TRBJ1-2, with D perhaps TRBD1 (6 bases). The CDR3 loop spans 14 amino acids. Trimming took 4 bases from V and 7 from J, leaving 16 bases between them. Germline values: CDR1 LGHNA, CDR2 YSLEER. The CDR3 sequence: CASSRRTEPFGYTF. DNA for the CDR3: TGCGCCAGCAGCCGAAGGACAGAGCCTTTTGGCTACACCTTC.

This chain connects TRBV7-3 to TRBJ2-2; D is tentatively TRBD1 or TRBD2 (5 bases each). Germline CDR1 is SGHTA and CDR2 is FQGTGA. Trimming removed 1 base from V and 7 bases from J, with 13 bases in between. The CDR3 has 15 amino acids. Here the CDR3 reads CASSLSRGGSGELFF. The CDR3 DNA sequence: TGTGCCAGCAGCTTAAGCCGGGGCGGCAGCGGGGAGCTGTTTTTT.

This clone was observed a handful of times. V is TRBV3-1 (or the pseudogene TRBV3-2) and J is TRBJ1-5, with D unresolved. This CDR3 has 12 amino acids. Germline V CDR1 and CDR2: LGHDT, YNNKEL (reference sequence). The V end lost 1 base, the J end lost 7 bases, and 5 bases lay between the germline ends. The CDR3 DNA reads TGTGCCAGCAGCCAAGCCCAACAGCCCCAGCATTTT. Its translation: CASSQAQQPQHF.

The chain links TRBV4-3 to TRBJ2-1, with 9 bases lining up with TRBD1. V trimming: 0 bases; J trimming: 7 bases; junction bases outside the gene matches: 7. Germline lookup yields CDR1 LGHNA and CDR2 YSLEER. This CDR3 comprises 16 residues. CDR3 protein: CASSQDSGTGKNEQFF. CDR3 sequence (DNA): TGCGCCAGCAGCCAAGATTCAGGGACAGGGAAAAATGAGCAGTTCTTC.

This chain connects TRBV3-1 (or the pseudogene TRBV3-2) to TRBJ2-7; 14 bases match TRBD2. This CDR3 region has 16 residues. V shed 3 bases, J shed 3 bases, and the junction held 4 bases outside the gene matches. The germline V gene has CDR1 LGHDT and CDR2 YNNKEL (reference sequence). CDR3 residues: CASSHPGLAGGYEQYF. The CDR3 coding sequence is TGTGCCAGCAGCCACCCCGGACTAGCGGGGGGCTACGAGCAGTACTTC.

This clone is a singleton in its sample. The CDR3 region has the DNA TGTGCCAGTAGTATGGCCCAGAATTCCTACGAGCAGTACTTC. This encodes CASSMAQNSYEQYF. The rearrangement joins TRBV19 to TRBJ2-7; D not resolved. Germline values: CDR1 LNHDA, CDR2 SQIVND (reference sequence). The length of the CDR3 is 14 residues. V lost 3 bases to trimming and J lost 1 base, with 10 bases between them.